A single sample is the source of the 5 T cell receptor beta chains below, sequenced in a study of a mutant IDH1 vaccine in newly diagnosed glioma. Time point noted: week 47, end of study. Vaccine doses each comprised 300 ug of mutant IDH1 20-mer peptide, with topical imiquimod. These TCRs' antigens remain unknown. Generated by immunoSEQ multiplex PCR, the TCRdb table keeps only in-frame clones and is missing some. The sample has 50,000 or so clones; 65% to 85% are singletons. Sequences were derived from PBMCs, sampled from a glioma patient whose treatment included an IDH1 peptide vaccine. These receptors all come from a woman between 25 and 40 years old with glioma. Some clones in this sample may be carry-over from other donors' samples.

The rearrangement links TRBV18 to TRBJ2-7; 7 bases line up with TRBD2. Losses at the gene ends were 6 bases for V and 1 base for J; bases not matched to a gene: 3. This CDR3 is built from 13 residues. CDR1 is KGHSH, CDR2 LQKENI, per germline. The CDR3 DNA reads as TGTGCCAGCTCCGGGGGGACTTCCTACGAGCAGTACTTC. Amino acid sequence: CASSGGTSYEQYF.

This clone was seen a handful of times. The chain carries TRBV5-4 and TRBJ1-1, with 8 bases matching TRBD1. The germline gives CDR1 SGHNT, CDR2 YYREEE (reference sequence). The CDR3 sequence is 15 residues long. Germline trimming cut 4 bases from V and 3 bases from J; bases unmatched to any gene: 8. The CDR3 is CASSRRTGRDTEAFF. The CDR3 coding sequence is TGTGCCAGCAGCCGACGGACAGGGAGAGACACTGAAGCTTTCTTT.

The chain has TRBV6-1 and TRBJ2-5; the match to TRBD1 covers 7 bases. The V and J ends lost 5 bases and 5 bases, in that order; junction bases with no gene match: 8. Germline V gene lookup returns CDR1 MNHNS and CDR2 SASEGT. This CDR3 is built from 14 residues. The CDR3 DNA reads TGTGCCAGCAGTAGACCGACAGGGTACGAGACCCAGTACTTC. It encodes CASSRPTGYETQYF.

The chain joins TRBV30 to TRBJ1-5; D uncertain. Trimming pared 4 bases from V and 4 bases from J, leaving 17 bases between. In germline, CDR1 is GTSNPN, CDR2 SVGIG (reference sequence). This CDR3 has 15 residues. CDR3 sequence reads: CAWKGSGKRNQPQHF. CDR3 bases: TGTGCCTGGAAAGGTAGCGGTAAAAGAAATCAGCCCCAGCATTTT.

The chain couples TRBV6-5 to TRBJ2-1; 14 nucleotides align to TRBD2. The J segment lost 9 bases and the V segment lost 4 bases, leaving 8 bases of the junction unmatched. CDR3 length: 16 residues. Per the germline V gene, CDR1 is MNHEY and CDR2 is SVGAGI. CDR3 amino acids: CASSSAGTSGRGEQFF. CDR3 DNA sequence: TGTGCCAGCAGTTCTGCCGGGACTAGCGGGAGAGGTGAGCAGTTCTTC.